Each of the 9 T cell receptor beta chains below was sequenced from the same sample in a study of shared clonotypes between healthy human individuals. The data were produced by immunoSEQ multiplex PCR, yet TCRdb's version contains in-frame clones alone and is incomplete. The sample includes more than 400,000 clones, about 78% of them seen just once. The sequenced sample consisted of PBMCs. Every receptor here comes from a woman aged 40 to 55 in good health. Some clones in this sample may be carry-over from other donors' samples.

The DNA for the CDR3 is TGTGCCAGCAGCACCGGACTAAACAATGAGCAGTTCTTC. Its translation is CASSTGLNNEQFF. The J gene is TRBJ2-1, the V gene TRBV11-2, with a possible D match to TRBD2 (6 bases). The CDR3 is 13 amino acids. Germline CDR1 is SGHAT and CDR2 is FQNNGV. The V end lost 5 bases, the J end lost 5 bases, and 10 bases lay between the germline ends.

The chain joins TRBV10-2 to TRBJ2-1, with TRBD2 identical over 9 bases. After removal of 6 bases from V and 3 bases from J, the junction contained 3 bases not matched to a gene. The CDR3 extends over 14 amino acids. Germline-derived CDR1 and CDR2 are WSHSY and SAAADI. Written as DNA, the CDR3 is TGCGCCAGCAGGACTAGCGGAGACTACAATGAGCAGTTCTTC. It encodes CASRTSGDYNEQFF.

This sequence joins TRBV27 and TRBJ2-5, with a tentative D call TRBD2 (5 bases). The closer fit of TRBJ2-7 to the DNA end suggests the J call may be wrong. The germline CDR1 and CDR2 sequences are MNHEY and SMNVEV (reference sequence). CDR3 length: 13 residues. The CDR3 DNA follows: TGTGCCAGCAGTTTATCAGCGGCCTACGAGCAGTACTTC. Translated, it gives CASSLSAAYEQYF.

This clone was counted a single time. The chain is built from TRBV19 and TRBJ1-1, with D unclear. V gave up 5 bases and J gave up 2 bases, with 15 bases separating them. Looked up from germline, CDR1 is LNHDA and CDR2 is SQIVND (reference sequence). The CDR3 is made up of 15 amino acids. The CDR3 is CASSAPAGSNTEAFF. As DNA, the CDR3 is TGTGCCAGTAGTGCCCCCGCCGGATCCAACACTGAAGCTTTCTTT.

This clone was recorded once. The chain joins TRBV6-6 to TRBJ1-2; TRBD1 might be the D (5 bases). The CDR3 covers 13 residues. The V end was cut by 4 bases, the J end by 9 bases, with 15 bases between. Germline assignment: CDR1 MNHNY and CDR2 SVGAGI (reference sequence). The CDR3 region has the DNA TGTGCCAGCAGTTTCGGGGCTCAAGGGCGCTACACCTTC. Amino acids: CASSFGAQGRYTF.

This clone was seen only once. The chain combines TRBV28 with TRBJ1-3, with TRBD1 matching 7 bases. The CDR3 is 15 amino acids. Germline loops: CDR1 MDHEN, CDR2 SYDVKM. J was trimmed by 2 bases and V by 7 bases; bases with no gene match: 8. The CDR3 here is CASTETGFTGNTIYF. CDR3 bases: TGTGCCAGCACCGAGACAGGGTTCACTGGAAACACCATATATTTT.

A few counts support this clone. This sequence may be a read error, since a much larger clone differs from it by one base. The sample contains more than one DNA sequence encoding this CDR3. V and J are TRBV7-9 and TRBJ2-7; no clear D gene. Germline CDR1 and CDR2: SEHNR and FQNEAQ (reference sequence). The V and J ends lost 2 bases and 1 base respectively, with 0 bases between them. CDR3 size: 11 residues. The CDR3 DNA is TGTGCCAGCAGCTTATCCTACGAGCAGTACTTC. Protein: CASSLSYEQYF.

As for this clone: One base separates it from a far larger clone, so it is likely a read error. Other nucleotide sequences from this sample produce the same CDR3. The chain links TRBV5-5 to TRBJ1-2, with D perhaps TRBD1 (5 bases). The V gene's germline CDR1 is SGHKS and CDR2 YYEKEE (reference sequence). The CDR3 runs to 16 residues. Between the trimmed V and J ends, which lost 1 base and 0 bases, there was a span of 13 bases. CDR3 in DNA: TGTGCCAGCAGCTTGCGGCTGGGGGGAGCTAACTATGGCTACACCTTC. Translated, it gives CASSLRLGGANYGYTF.

The gene calls are TRBV19 and TRBJ2-2; 10 bases line up with TRBD2. The CDR3 consists of 15 residues. CDR1 and CDR2 (germline): LNHDA, SQIVND (reference sequence). V lost 3 bases to trimming and J lost 8 bases; unmatched junction nucleotides: 6. The CDR3 DNA reads TGTGCCAGTAGTATGAACCTAGCGGGAGAAGGGGAGCTGTTTTTT. This gives the protein CASSMNLAGEGELFF. Combining the CDR3 with reference TRBV19 and TRBJ2-2 gives the whole variable domain DGGITQSPKYLFRKEGQNVTLSCEQNLNHDAMYWYRQDPGQGLRLIYYSQIVNDFQKGDIAEGYSVSREKKESFPLTVTSAQKNPTAFYLCASSMNLAGEGELFFGEGSRLTVL.